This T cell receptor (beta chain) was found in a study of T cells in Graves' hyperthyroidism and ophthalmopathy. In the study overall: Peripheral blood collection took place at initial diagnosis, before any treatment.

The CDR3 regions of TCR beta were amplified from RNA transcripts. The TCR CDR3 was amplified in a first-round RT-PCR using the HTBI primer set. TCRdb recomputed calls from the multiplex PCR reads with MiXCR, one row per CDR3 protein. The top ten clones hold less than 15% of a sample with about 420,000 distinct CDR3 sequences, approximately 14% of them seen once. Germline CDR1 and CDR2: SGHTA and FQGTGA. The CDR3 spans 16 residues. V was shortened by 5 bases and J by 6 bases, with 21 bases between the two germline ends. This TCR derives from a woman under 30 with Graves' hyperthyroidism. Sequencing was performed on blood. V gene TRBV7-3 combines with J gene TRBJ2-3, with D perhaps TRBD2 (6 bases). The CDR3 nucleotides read TGTGCCAGCAGCCCCCGGGGTAGCGGAGCCCTGGATACGCAGTATTTT. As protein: CASSPRGSGALDTQYF.